This T cell receptor beta chain derives from a study of neurological immune-mediated disorders (dated by TCRdb to the late 2010s). Notes on the research overall: Of the roughly 34 multiple sclerosis patients, approximately 30 had relapsing-remitting MS and 3 had secondary progressive MS. Peripheral blood TCR-beta repertoires from patients with HTLV-I-associated myelopathy (HAM/TSP), patients with multiple sclerosis, and healthy controls were compared in the study using UMI-based sequencing. Longitudinal samples, technical triplicates and paired sorted CD4+ and CD8+ T-cell subsets, alongside PBMC samples, were included among the roughly 96 TCR-beta libraries. The cohort comprised roughly 70 subjects: around 15 HAM/TSP patients, approximately 34 multiple sclerosis patients and some 20 healthy controls. Results the study describes overall, beyond this receptor: The highest TCR clonal expansion was observed in HAM/TSP patients, whereas the lowest was observed in MS patients, even when compared with healthy controls. No clinical or MRI features were associated with the MS cluster, and the authors said that larger cohorts are needed. No identical CDR3 amino acid sequences were shared among expanded clones across subjects, suggesting private TCR-beta repertoires in all groups. In phylogenetic analysis, the repertoires of 18 of 34 MS patients grouped into a cluster of related CDR3 sequences, which suggests a possible signature at the repertoire level.

Via the germline V gene (reference sequence), CDR1 is LGHDT and CDR2 YNNKEL. Trimming removed 0 bases from V and 2 bases from J, leaving 9 bases between the germline ends. The CDR3, from cysteine to phenylalanine, totals 15 residues. This entry keeps only the CDR3 DNA: 45 bases, framed from base 1. For the unsorted PBMC libraries, 2 million PBMCs were stored in RNAlater at -80 degrees C until RNA extraction and were used to generate the libraries. Multiple sclerosis patients were enrolled in a US clinical protocol under which disease progression was evaluated by magnetic resonance imaging. PBMCs were separated from peripheral blood using Ficoll-Hypaque density gradient centrifugation and then cryopreserved in liquid nitrogen. Ten or more counts support this clonotype. Its recognized antigen is unknown. No base quality information exists; no much larger clone differs at one position. To synthesize cDNA, template-switch 5'RACE was performed with a primer carrying a 10-nucleotide random unique molecular identifier so that each TCR transcript was tagged. Every sequencing run covered 15-18 subjects and yielded more than 180 million TCR-beta sequences. The RNeasy kit was used for extraction of total RNA. TCR-beta VDJ regions were amplified with primers for the TCR constant region and the 5'RACE anchor, using the KAPA Real-time Library Amplification kit. A first PCR added sample indexes and Illumina adaptors, and a second PCR then raised library yield. After Ampure bead purification, the TCR product of roughly 650 bp was size-selected on a 2% E-gel SizeSelection system. Before pooling, library quality was assessed on a Bioanalyzer, concentration was determined with Qubit, and library quantification was performed with the Kapa Library Quantification kit. An Illumina HiSeq 2500 sequenced the libraries paired-end 2 x 150 bp. To increase sequence diversity, about 23-32% phiX was spiked into each library pool. The authors processed their data as follows. The quality-filtered reads were processed with the UMI-based MiGEC pipeline, whose error correction step removed more than 75% of the raw TCR sequences. VDJ genes were aligned to IMGT germline references, and clonotypes were defined by unique CDR3 amino acid sequence plus V-J genes. Clonal expansion, Shannon diversity and CDR3 relatedness (CalcPairwiseDistances, ClusterSamples) were evaluated with VDJtools, and phylogenetic trees were built with CLCbio workbench. Clones with at least 8 unique UMIs were defined as expanded, with this threshold being based on coefficient-of-variation modelling across technical triplicates. In-frame beta chains were kept once TCRdb had trimmed the public reads at Q25 with fastp and called clones with MiXCR. CDR3 protein sequences are deduplicated, and each keeps its most common genes and DNA. The V and J calls reflect TCRdb's pipeline rather than the authors' work. The sample has 55,000 to 60,000 distinct CDR3 sequences on record, under 4.5% of them singletons. The biggest ten clones account for around 3.1% of the sample.

The sequenced sample consisted of PBMCs. The TCR comes from a woman aged 30 to 39 with multiple sclerosis. The chain is assembled from TRBV3-1 and TRBJ2-3; no confident D gene assignment can be made. The nucleotide sequence reads TGTGCCAGCAGCCAAGACGGCCTACCCACAGATACGCAGTATTTT. The translation is CASSQDGLPTDTQYF.